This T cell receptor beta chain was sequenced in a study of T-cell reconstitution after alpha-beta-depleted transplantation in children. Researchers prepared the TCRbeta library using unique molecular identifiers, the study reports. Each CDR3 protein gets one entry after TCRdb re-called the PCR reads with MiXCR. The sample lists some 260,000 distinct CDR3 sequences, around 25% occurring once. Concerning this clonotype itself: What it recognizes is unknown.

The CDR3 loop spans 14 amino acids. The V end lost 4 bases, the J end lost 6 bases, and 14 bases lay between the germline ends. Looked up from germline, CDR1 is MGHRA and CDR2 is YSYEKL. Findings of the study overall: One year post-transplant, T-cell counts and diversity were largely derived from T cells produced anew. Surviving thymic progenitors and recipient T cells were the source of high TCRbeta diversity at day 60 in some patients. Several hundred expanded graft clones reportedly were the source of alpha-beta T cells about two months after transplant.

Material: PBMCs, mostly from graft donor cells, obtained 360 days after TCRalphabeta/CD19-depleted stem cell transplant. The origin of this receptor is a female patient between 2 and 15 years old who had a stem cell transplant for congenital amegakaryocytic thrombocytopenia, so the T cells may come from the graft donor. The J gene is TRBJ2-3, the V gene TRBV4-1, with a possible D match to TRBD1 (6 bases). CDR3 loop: CASSRTEKSDTQYF. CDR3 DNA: TGCGCCAGCAGCCGGACAGAGAAATCGGATACGCAGTATTTT.